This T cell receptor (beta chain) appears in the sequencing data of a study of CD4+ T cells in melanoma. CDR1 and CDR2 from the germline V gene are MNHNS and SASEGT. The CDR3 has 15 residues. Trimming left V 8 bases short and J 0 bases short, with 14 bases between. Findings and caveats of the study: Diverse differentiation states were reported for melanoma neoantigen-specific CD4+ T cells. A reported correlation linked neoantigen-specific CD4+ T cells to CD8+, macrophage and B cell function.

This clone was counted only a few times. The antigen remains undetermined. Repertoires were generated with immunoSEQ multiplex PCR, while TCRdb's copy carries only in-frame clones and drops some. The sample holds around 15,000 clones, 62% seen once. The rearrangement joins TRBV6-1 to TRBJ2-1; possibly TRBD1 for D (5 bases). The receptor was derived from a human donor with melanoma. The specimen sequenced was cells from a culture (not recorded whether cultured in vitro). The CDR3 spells CASRPWTSSYNEQFF. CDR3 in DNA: TGTGCCAGCCGTCCATGGACAAGCTCCTACAATGAGCAGTTCTTC.